The rows below give T cell receptor beta chains drawn from one sample of a study of blood T cell repertoires in COVID-19. TCRdb keeps only in-frame clones here, not all; method: immunoSEQ multiplex PCR. The table shows about 250,000 clones, with around 87% occurring only once. Sequenced input: PBMCs or T cells enriched from blood (not recorded which). The receptors derive from a woman in her forties or fifties who had recovered from COVID-19. Each CDR3 is given with its conserved first and last residue. The D gene is left open where the match is weak. Clone size is shown for a subset of rows, as once, few, many or a class of expanded clone.

TRBJ1-1 | - | TRBV4-3 | TRBD1 | CASSQELGGTGGTEAFF | TGCGCCAGCAGCCAAGAGTTGGGCGGCACAGGGGGCACTGAAGCTTTCTTT
TRBJ2-3 | - | TRBV3-1/TRBV3-2 | TRBD2 | CASSETSGRRIGADTQYF | TGTGCCAGCAGCGAAACTAGCGGGAGAAGAATTGGCGCAGATACGCAGTATTTT
TRBJ2-3 | once | TRBV9 | - | CASSVDPQIFPLKRHTDTQYF | TGTGCCAGCAGCGTAGATCCCCAAATTTTCCCCCTCAAGCGGCACACAGATACGCAGTATTTT
TRBJ2-3 | - | TRBV27 | TRBD2 | CASFSGRVVLDTQYF | TGTGCCAGCTTTAGCGGGAGGGTTGTATTGGATACGCAGTATTTT
TRBJ1-6 | once | TRBV7-2 | - | CASSLQGSYNSPLHF | TGTGCCAGCAGCCTACAGGGTTCCTATAATTCACCCCTCCACTTT
TRBJ2-1 | - | TRBV4-1 | TRBD2 | CASRTSGRNEQFF | TGCGCCAGCCGGACTAGCGGGCGCAATGAGCAGTTCTTC
TRBJ2-3 | once | TRBV12-5 | TRBD2 | CASGSTGTSGRAGDTQYF | TGTGCTAGTGGTTCTACCGGGACTAGCGGGAGGGCCGGAGATACGCAGTATTTT
TRBJ2-2 | - | TRBV5-1 | - | CASSSTIRGRTGELFF | TGCGCCAGCAGTTCGACAATAAGGGGTCGCACCGGGGAGCTGTTTTTT
TRBJ1-2 | few | TRBV6-5 | - | CASRTTERDGYTF | TGTGCCAGCAGAACGACAGAAAGGGATGGCTACACCTTC
TRBJ1-1 | - | TRBV2 | - | CASTGNTEAFF | TGTGCCAGCACGGGAAACACTGAAGCTTTCTTT
TRBJ2-5 | - | TRBV6-5 | - | CASKGRGETQYF | TGTGCCAGCAAAGGGAGAGGGGAGACCCAGTACTTC
TRBJ2-5 | - | TRBV5-4 | TRBD1 | CASSQRTGVQETQYF | TGTGCCAGCAGTCAAAGGACAGGGGTTCAAGAGACCCAGTACTTC
TRBJ2-3 | - | TRBV7-9 | - | CASSLALDSAFNADTQYF | TGTGCCAGCAGCTTAGCCCTGGACTCAGCATTTAACGCAGATACGCAGTATTTT
TRBJ1-1 | - | TRBV29-1 | - | CSVEMRQGNTEAFF | TGCAGCGTTGAAATGAGGCAGGGGAACACTGAAGCTTTCTTT
TRBJ2-1 | once | TRBV7-3 | TRBD2 | CASSPFSGRGFHEQFF | TGTGCCAGCAGCCCGTTTAGCGGGAGAGGCTTTCATGAGCAGTTCTTC
TRBJ2-4 | - | TRBV5-4 | TRBD2 | CASSSLRGGPNIQYF | TGTGCCAGCAGCTCGTTGCGGGGGGGGCCGAACATTCAGTACTTC
TRBJ2-3 | - | TRBV10-3 | - | CATGPGTSSTDTQYF | TGTGCCACAGGCCCCGGGACATCTAGCACAGATACGCAGTATTTT
TRBJ1-2 | many | TRBV28 | - | CASSKSLGGVGYTF | TGTGCCAGCAGTAAATCCCTGGGAGGGGTCGGCTACACCTTC
TRBJ2-7 | few | TRBV27 | TRBD2 | CASSLDSGTSVYEQYF | TGTGCCAGCAGTTTGGACTCCGGGACTAGCGTTTACGAGCAGTACTTC
TRBJ2-7 | - | TRBV3-1/TRBV3-2 | TRBD2 | CASSLSGALYEQYF | TGTGCCAGCAGCCTGAGCGGGGCCCTCTACGAGCAGTACTTC
TRBJ2-5 | - | TRBV5-1 | TRBD2 | CASSWTGSGVQETQYF | TGCGCCAGCAGCTGGACGGGTAGCGGGGTCCAAGAGACCCAGTACTTC
TRBJ2-7 | - | TRBV28 | - | CASSFVSVRDEQYF | TGTGCCAGCAGTTTTGTTTCCGTTCGGGACGAGCAGTACTTC
TRBJ2-7 | - | TRBV5-1 | TRBD2 | CASSPTSGFSYEQYF | TGCGCCAGCAGCCCGACTAGCGGTTTTTCCTACGAGCAGTACTTC
TRBJ2-1 | - | TRBV28 | TRBD2 | CASSSPGGPHNEQFF | TGTGCCAGCAGTAGTCCGGGAGGGCCGCACAATGAGCAGTTCTTC
TRBJ2-5 | once | TRBV28 | TRBD2 | CASSYSGRADRTQYF | TGTGCCAGCAGTTATAGCGGGAGGGCCGATAGGACCCAGTACTTC
TRBJ2-3 | few | TRBV7-7 | - | CASSTGGTDTQYF | TGTGCTAGCAGCACGGGGGGCACAGATACGCAGTATTTT
TRBJ2-7 | - | TRBV7-2 | - | CASSLISAGTLRGEQYF | TGTGCCAGCAGCTTAATATCGGCGGGAACCCTACGAGGCGAGCAGTACTTC
TRBJ1-6 | - | TRBV5-1 | - | CASNPAGENNSPLHF | TGCGCCAGCAACCCTGCGGGGGAAAATAATTCACCCCTCCACTTT
TRBJ2-7 | - | TRBV5-1 | TRBD1 | CASSHGTDAYEQYF | TGCGCCAGCAGCCACGGGACAGACGCCTACGAGCAGTACTTC